These 17 T cell receptor beta chains were all obtained from the same sample, sequenced in a study of T-cell memory formation after mild COVID-19. TCRdb passed the 5' RACE reads through MiXCR, listing each CDR3 protein once. This sample has about 190,000 distinct CDR3 sequences, with about 16% found just once. Material: PBMCs or a T cell subset sorted from them (not recorded which). These receptors originate from an adult woman who had mild COVID-19 (a few samples of this study predate the infection). Cell type and time point are not known.

This clonotype has at least ten counts. This rearrangement joins TRBV30 to TRBJ2-7; maybe TRBD2 (5 bases). Germline V gene sequence: CDR1 GTSNPN, CDR2 SVGIG (reference sequence). The CDR3 runs to 11 residues. Trimming removed 6 bases from V and 5 bases from J, with 11 bases in between. Written as DNA, the CDR3 is TGTGCCTGTGGGCGGGCACACGAGCAGTACTTC. It codes for CACGRAHEQYF.

The table lists this clonotype with a few counts. The chain uses TRBV28 and TRBJ2-7; 8 bases map to TRBD1. Germline CDR1 MDHEN, CDR2 SYDVKM. V lost 7 bases, J lost 6 bases, and 8 bases stayed unmatched. This CDR3 region has 13 residues. The CDR3 DNA sequence: TGTGCCAGCACTGGACAGGGTGGGATCGAGCAGTACTTC. Amino acid sequence: CASTGQGGIEQYF. Based on the CDR3 plus reference TRBV28 and TRBJ2-7, the full variable domain is DVKVTQSSRYLVKRTGEKVFLECVQDMDHENMFWYRQDPGLGLRLIYFSYDVKMKEKGDIPEGYSVSREKKERFSLILESASTNQTSMYLCASTGQGGIEQYFGPGTRLTVT.

This clonotype was recorded a few times. This CDR3 reads CASSLYAGGDGETQYF. DNA for the CDR3: TGCGCCAGCAGCCTGTATGCGGGAGGTGACGGAGAGACCCAGTACTTC. The gene calls are TRBV5-1 and TRBJ2-5; 8 nucleotides align to TRBD2. Germline V gives CDR1 SGHRS, CDR2 YFSETQ. This CDR3 has 16 amino acids. Trimming at V came to 4 bases and at J to 4 bases, leaving 12 bases not matched to a gene.

The chain carries TRBV14 and TRBJ2-6; a possible D gene is TRBD2 (5 bases). Between the trimmed V and J ends, which lost 1 base and 0 bases, there was a span of 7 bases. Germline CDR1 and CDR2: SGHDN and FVKESK. CDR3 length: 16 residues. The CDR3 DNA reads TGTGCCAGCAGCCAAGGAGGGTTCTCTGGGGCCAACGTCCTGACTTTC. Protein: CASSQGGFSGANVLTF.

In nucleotides, the CDR3 is TGTGCCAGCAGCTTGGAGGTAAACAATGAGCAGTTCTTC. This translates into CASSLEVNNEQFF. The genes are TRBV7-9 and TRBJ2-1, with D possibly being TRBD2 (5 bases). There are 13 residues in the CDR3. V lost 3 bases to trimming and J lost 5 bases, with 8 bases between them. Germline-derived CDR1 and CDR2 are SEHNR and FQNEAQ (reference sequence).

This rearrangement joins TRBV7-2 to TRBJ1-3, with D unclear. Germline loops: CDR1 SGHTA, CDR2 FQGNSA. V was clipped by 2 bases and J by 0 bases, with 8 bases between them. The CDR3 has 15 amino acids. The CDR3 reads CASSLHTLSGNTIYF. The CDR3 DNA sequence: TGTGCCAGCAGCTTACACACCCTCTCTGGAAACACCATATATTTT.

The chain is built from TRBV2 and TRBJ2-7; no firm D call. Trimming removed 8 bases at V and 2 bases at J, with 10 bases between. The CDR3 has 12 amino acids. Per the germline V gene, CDR1 is SNHLY and CDR2 is FYNNEI. CDR3 DNA sequence: TGTGCCAGCGGACCGATGGCCTACGAGCAGTACTTC. Translating it yields CASGPMAYEQYF. Combining the CDR3 with reference TRBV2 and TRBJ2-7 gives the whole variable domain EPEVTQTPSHQVTQMGQEVILRCVPISNHLYFYWYRQILGQKVEFLVSFYNNEISEKSEIFDDQFSVERPDGSNFTLKIRSTKLEDSAMYFCASGPMAYEQYFGPGTRLTVT.

This clonotype was found a few times. Written as DNA, the CDR3 is TGTGCCAGCAGGGGTTTAGCGCATGGCTACACCTTC. Encoded protein: CASRGLAHGYTF. The V call is TRBV12-3 or TRBV12-4, the J call TRBJ1-2; D uncertain. This CDR3 is built from 12 residues. The V end was cut by 6 bases, the J end by 6 bases, with 11 bases between.

V and J are TRBV6-5 and TRBJ2-7, with D hard to call. CDR3 length equals 13 residues. Per germline, CDR1 MNHEY and CDR2 SVGAGI. V was shortened by 4 bases and J by 3 bases, with 10 bases between the two germline ends. The CDR3 nucleotides read TGTGCCAGCAGTTCCCTCGTATTCTACGAGCAGTACTTC. Translated, it gives CASSSLVFYEQYF.

This clonotype appeared a few times. The rearrangement uses TRBV7-2 and TRBJ1-2; a possible D gene is TRBD1 (5 bases). The CDR3 has 15 amino acids. V lost 4 bases and J 4 bases, leaving 16 bases between the germline ends. In germline, CDR1 is SGHTA, CDR2 FQGNSA. As DNA, the CDR3 is TGTGCCAGCAGCTCCCATAAGGGACTAGTCTATGGCTACACCTTC. It is translated as CASSSHKGLVYGYTF.

This chain joins TRBV7-9 and TRBJ2-3; TRBD1 matches at 9 bases. V shed 5 bases and J 6 bases; nucleotides not matched to a gene: 9. Germline-derived CDR1 and CDR2 are SEHNR and FQNEAQ (reference sequence). The CDR3 is 15 residues long. The CDR3 reads CASSSRGTGTDTQYF. The CDR3 DNA follows: TGTGCCAGCAGCAGCCGAGGGACAGGGACCGATACGCAGTATTTT.

This clonotype appeared many times. The chain recombines TRBV12-3 or TRBV12-4 with TRBJ1-5; D remains ambiguous. The V gene lost 3 bases and the J gene lost 4 bases, with 10 bases spanning the gap. This CDR3 has 14 amino acids. CDR3 sequence reads: CASSLNSENQPQHF. The DNA of the CDR3 is TGTGCCAGCAGTTTGAACTCTGAGAATCAGCCCCAGCATTTT.

The table lists this clonotype with many counts. The genes are TRBV4-3 and TRBJ2-3, with D possibly called TRBD1 or TRBD2 (5 bases each). Deletions cut 1 base from V and 2 bases from J, with 10 bases between. CDR1 and CDR2 from the germline V gene are LGHNA and YSLEER. The CDR3 sequence is 15 residues long. CDR3 region: CASSQAYGTTDTQYF. CDR3 nucleotides: TGCGCCAGCAGCCAAGCATACGGGACCACAGATACGCAGTATTTT.

This chain connects TRBV23-1 to TRBJ1-6; D is undetermined. TRBV23-1 is reported as an ORF; its role is uncertain. Trimming removed 3 bases at V and 10 bases at J, with 19 bases between. The CDR3 runs to 16 residues. CDR3 in amino acids: CASSQPNRGVGSPLHF. CDR3 sequence (DNA): TGCGCCAGCAGTCAGCCGAACCGCGGGGTCGGGTCACCCCTCCACTTT.

The gene calls are TRBV7-2 and TRBJ1-1, with TRBD1 matching 8 bases. V shed 2 bases, J shed 4 bases, and the junction held 3 bases outside the gene matches. Germline CDR1 reads SGHTA; CDR2 reads FQGNSA. The CDR3 extends over 14 amino acids. CDR3 nucleotide sequence: TGTGCCAGCAGCTTATGGACAGGGCTCACTGAAGCTTTCTTT. Residues: CASSLWTGLTEAFF.

The chain uses TRBV12-3 or TRBV12-4 and TRBJ1-5, with 7 bases identical to TRBD1. V shed 4 bases and J 2 bases; nucleotides not matched to a gene: 5. The CDR3 runs to 15 residues. CDR3 loop: CASSSGQTGNQPQHF. The CDR3 coding sequence is TGTGCCAGCAGTTCGGGACAGACTGGCAATCAGCCCCAGCATTTT.

The chain couples TRBV7-9 to TRBJ1-1, with unresolved D. The V and J ends lost 7 bases and 0 bases respectively, with 9 bases between them. CDR1 is SEHNR, CDR2 FQNEAQ, per germline (reference sequence). The CDR3 loop spans 13 amino acids. The CDR3 sequence is CASTSQLNTEAFF. The CDR3 nucleotides read TGTGCCAGCACCTCACAACTGAACACTGAAGCTTTCTTT.